A single sample is the source of the 29 T cell receptor beta chains below, sequenced in a study of OX40 agonist ivuxolimab in advanced cancers. Data came from immunoSEQ multiplex PCR; TCRdb stores just in-frame clones and leaves some out. The table records under 100,000 clones, roughly nine tenths of them present only once. The sample was CD4+ or CD8+ T cells sorted from blood, taken in a trial of the OX40 agonist ivuxolimab. These receptors came from an adult with an advanced solid tumor such as melanoma, head and neck, liver or kidney cancer.

The chain uses TRBV12-5 and TRBJ1-5; no firm D call. Germline assignment: CDR1 LGHNT and CDR2 FRNRAP. V was trimmed by 1 base and J by 3 bases, leaving 10 bases between them. CDR3 length equals 15 residues. This CDR3 reads CASGLGATDNQPQHF. The CDR3 DNA is TGTGCTAGTGGTTTGGGGGCGACTGACAATCAGCCCCAGCATTTT. The full variable domain, rest sourced from reference TRBV12-5 and TRBJ1-5, is DARVTQTPRHKVTEMGQEVTMRCQPILGHNTVFWYRQTMMQGLELLAYFRNRAPLDDSGMPKDRFSAEMPDATLATLKIQPSEPRDSAVYFCASGLGATDNQPQHFGDGTRLSIL.

The CDR3 protein is CASSLGGMNEKLFF. The CDR3 coding sequence is TGTGCCAGCAGCTTGGGGGGGATGAATGAAAAACTGTTTTTT. This chain connects TRBV7-9 to TRBJ1-4; TRBD1 is a possible D gene (5 bases). Germline V gene sequence: CDR1 SEHNR, CDR2 FQNEAQ (reference sequence). The length of the CDR3 is 14 residues. The ends were cut back, 3 bases at V and 5 bases at J, with 10 bases in the middle. The full variable domain, in which reference TRBV7-9 and TRBJ1-4 provide the parts outside the CDR3, is DTGVSQNPRHKITKRGQNVTFRCDPISEHNRLYWYRQTLGQGPEFLTYFQNEAQLEKSRLLSDRFSAERPKGSFSTLEIQRTEQGDSAMYLCASSLGGMNEKLFFGSGTQLSVL.

The rearrangement joins TRBV6-5 to TRBJ1-2; 9 bases are a match to TRBD1. V shed 0 bases and J 5 bases; nucleotides not matched to a gene: 7. CDR1 is MNHEY, CDR2 SVGAGI, per germline. This CDR3 has 16 residues. CDR3 nucleotide sequence: TGTGCCAGCAGTTACTCGCGTACAGGGGGCGGTTATGGCTACACCTTC. Translating it yields CASSYSRTGGGYGYTF.

The V call is TRBV11-3, the J call TRBJ2-3; D remains ambiguous. The V end was cut by 5 bases, the J end by 2 bases, with 11 bases between. Germline V lookup: CDR1 SGHNT, CDR2 YENEEA. This CDR3 has 14 amino acids. The CDR3 loop reads CASSLSRFTDTQYF. Here the CDR3 DNA reads TGTGCCAGCAGCCTTAGCAGATTCACAGATACGCAGTATTTT.

This clone showed up just a few times. V is TRBV15 and J is TRBJ2-5, with 7 bases matching TRBD1. Germline CDR1 is LNHNV and CDR2 is YYDKDF (reference sequence). Germline trimming cut 2 bases from V and 4 bases from J; bases unmatched to any gene: 7. This CDR3 is 15 amino acids long. CDR3 nucleotide sequence: TGTGCCACCAGCAGATCCCCAGGGGGTCGAGAGACCCAGTACTTC. This gives the protein CATSRSPGGRETQYF.

The chain employs TRBV18 and TRBJ1-1; no clear D gene. CDR3 length equals 14 residues. The germline CDR1 and CDR2 sequences are KGHSH and LQKENI. Trimming shortened V by 2 bases and J by 6 bases, and 13 bases separated the two germline ends. In nucleotides, the CDR3 is TGTGCCAGCTCACCATCCAGAGATTACGCTGAAGCTTTCTTT. This encodes CASSPSRDYAEAFF.

The genes are TRBV7-2 and TRBJ1-3; D is unresolved. CDR1 and CDR2 (germline): SGHTA, FQGNSA. The CDR3 runs to 15 residues. Trimming removed 0 bases at V and 3 bases at J, with 9 bases between. CDR3: CASSLAGGYGNTIYF. The CDR3 nucleotides read TGTGCCAGCAGCTTAGCGGGAGGGTATGGAAACACCATATATTTT.

The J gene is TRBJ2-3, the V gene TRBV19; 7 nucleotides line up with TRBD2. This CDR3 spans 15 amino acids. Germline V CDR1 and CDR2: LNHDA, SQIVND (reference sequence). After removal of 5 bases from V and 6 bases from J, the junction contained 11 bases not matched to a gene. The CDR3 DNA follows: TGTGCCAGTAGTTCCATTGGGGGAGGGCAGGATACGCAGTATTTT. The encoded protein is CASSSIGGGQDTQYF.

The chain couples TRBV4-3 to TRBJ2-5; TRBD2 aligns across 8 bases. V trimming: 4 bases; J trimming: 2 bases; junction bases outside the gene matches: 6. Germline-derived CDR1 and CDR2 are LGHNA and YSLEER. This CDR3 spans 15 amino acids. The CDR3 DNA is TGCGCCAGCAGCCCCACTAGCGGCTTACAAGAGACCCAGTACTTC. Translated: CASSPTSGLQETQYF.

The rearrangement joins TRBV1 to TRBJ1-4. TRBV1 is a known pseudogene. This CDR3 region has 17 residues. The CDR3 protein is CTSSQYRYRPRNEKLFF. Written as DNA, the CDR3 is TGCACCAGCAGCCAATACCGATATAGACCCCGTAATGAAAAACTGTTTTTT.

V is TRBV4-2 and J is TRBJ2-2; D might be TRBD1 or TRBD2, each matching 6 bases. This CDR3 spans 21 amino acids. V lost 0 bases and J 6 bases, leaving 29 bases between the germline ends. Germline CDR1 and CDR2: LGHNA and YNFKEQ. The CDR3 nucleotides read TGTGCCAGCAGCCAAGATTTCCGGGGGCCCCCGAGGAGGGCAACACCCGGGGAGCTGTTTTTT. This sequence encodes CASSQDFRGPPRRATPGELFF.

This clone was recorded once. V usage is TRBV7-2 and J usage is TRBJ1-4; D is perhaps TRBD1 (6 bases). V was clipped by 4 bases and J by 7 bases, with 16 bases between them. Germline V gene data show CDR1 as SGHTA and CDR2 as FQGNSA. The CDR3 is 15 amino acids. The CDR3 loop reads CASSSDGTSGEKLFF. The CDR3 coding sequence is TGTGCCAGCAGCTCGGACGGGACAAGTGGTGAAAAACTGTTTTTT.

The chain employs TRBV4-1 and TRBJ2-1, with D possibly being TRBD1 or TRBD2 (5 bases each). V was clipped by 5 bases and J by 7 bases, with 12 bases between them. Germline V gene data show CDR1 as MGHRA and CDR2 as YSYEKL. CDR3 length equals 13 residues. The CDR3 DNA reads as TGCGCCAGCAGCTTAGGGACCCCAAATGAGCAGTTCTTC. Its translation: CASSLGTPNEQFF.

With respect to this clone: In the same sample, other DNA sequences code for this CDR3. V usage is TRBV7-3 and J usage is TRBJ2-1, with 9 bases lining up with TRBD2. V lost 2 bases and J lost 7; bases outside the gene matches: 6. CDR3 length: 15 amino acids. Germline-derived CDR1 and CDR2 are SGHTA and FQGTGA. CDR3 protein: CASSLAGGRLNEQFF. In DNA, the CDR3 is TGTGCCAGCAGCTTAGCGGGGGGGCGATTGAATGAGCAGTTCTTC. Variable domain in full (rest from reference TRBV7-3 and TRBJ2-1): GAGVSQTPSNKVTEKGKYVELRCDPISGHTALYWYRQSLGQGPEFLIYFQGTGAADDSGLPNDRFFAVRPEGSVSTLKIQRTERGDSAVYLCASSLAGGRLNEQFFGPGTRLTVL.

This sequence joins TRBV6-1 and TRBJ1-1; 9 nucleotides match TRBD1. Germline loops: CDR1 MNHNS, CDR2 SASEGT. CDR3 size: 14 residues. J lost 0 bases, V lost 8 bases, and 4 bases had no gene match. In DNA, the CDR3 is TGTGCCAGCGTTTGGGACAGGGTGAACACTGAAGCTTTCTTT. Encoded protein: CASVWDRVNTEAFF.

DNA for the CDR3: TGTGCCAGCAGTACAGGGGGCTCTGGGGCCAACGTCCTGACTTTC. Translating gives CASSTGGSGANVLTF. J is TRBJ2-6 and V is TRBV6-6; TRBD1 matches at 8 bases. CDR1 MNHNY and CDR2 SVGAGI come from the germline V gene (reference sequence). V shed 5 bases, J shed 0 bases, and the junction held 0 bases outside the gene matches. There are 15 residues in the CDR3.

The V and J genes are TRBV18 and TRBJ1-6; tentative D call: TRBD1 (5 bases). The CDR3 spans 16 residues. Germline-derived CDR1 and CDR2 are KGHSH and LQKENI. Between the trimmed V and J ends, which lost 4 bases and 0 bases, there was a span of 10 bases. As DNA, the CDR3 is TGTGCCAGCTCACTTAGACAGAGCTCCTATAATTCACCCCTCCACTTT. Translation gives CASSLRQSSYNSPLHF.

The V gene is TRBV7-9, the J gene TRBJ1-1; 11 nucleotides match TRBD1. J lost 4 bases, V lost 5 bases, and 12 bases had no gene match. The CDR3 totals 17 residues. CDR1 SEHNR and CDR2 FQNEAQ come from the germline V gene (reference sequence). The CDR3 loop reads CASSPIPGTGGSTEAFF. Written as DNA, the CDR3 is TGTGCCAGCAGCCCCATCCCCGGGACAGGGGGGAGCACTGAAGCTTTCTTT.

This clone has a single count. The chain couples TRBV7-8 to TRBJ1-1, with D perhaps matching TRBD1 (6 bases). CDR3 length: 16 amino acids. Trimming stripped 0 bases from V and 0 bases from J, with 11 bases between. Germline loops: CDR1 SGHVS, CDR2 FQNEAQ. CDR3: CASSLAHREMNTEAFF. The CDR3 nucleotides are TGTGCCAGCAGCTTAGCGCACAGGGAAATGAACACTGAAGCTTTCTTT.

This chain joins TRBV7-2 and TRBJ2-3; D is perhaps TRBD2 (6 bases). V was pared by 8 bases and J by 4 bases, with 13 bases between. CDR1 and CDR2 from the germline V gene are SGHTA and FQGNSA. The CDR3 is 13 amino acids. The CDR3 nucleotides read TGTGCCAGCTCTCTAGCGATGGCAGATACGCAGTATTTT. Residues: CASSLAMADTQYF.

V and J are TRBV5-4 and TRBJ2-1; TRBD1 matches at 8 bases. The J segment lost 2 bases and the V segment lost 0 bases, leaving 4 bases of the junction unmatched. CDR1 is SGHNT, CDR2 YYREEE, per germline (reference sequence). The CDR3 contains 16 residues. CDR3 region: CASSLEWTGTYNEQFF. DNA of the CDR3: TGTGCCAGCAGCTTGGAATGGACAGGGACCTACAATGAGCAGTTCTTC. The full variable domain, completed using reference TRBV5-4 and TRBJ2-1, is ETGVTQSPTHLIKTRGQQVTLRCSSQSGHNTVSWYQQALGQGPQFIFQYYREEENGRGNFPPRFSGLQFPNYSSELNVNALELDDSALYLCASSLEWTGTYNEQFFGPGTRLTVL.

To note about this clone: Its ends do not fully match the called genes, so a read error is possible. This chain connects TRBV7-7 to TRBJ2-2; no reliable D call. Germline V lookup: CDR1 SSHAT, CDR2 FNYEAQ (reference sequence). The CDR3 runs 14 residues. CDR3 protein: CASSLGIYTGELFF. CDR3 DNA sequence: TGTGCTAGCAGCTTAGGAATTTACACCGGGGAGCTGTTTTTT.

The genes are TRBV4-3 and TRBJ2-1; 7 bases map to TRBD1. CDR1 is LGHNA, CDR2 YSLEER, per germline. The CDR3 is 14 residues long. Trimming at V came to 4 bases and at J to 7 bases, leaving 7 bases not matched to a gene. CDR3 loop: CASSLTGNRNEQFF. Written as DNA, the CDR3 is TGCGCCAGCAGCCTGACAGGGAATAGGAATGAGCAGTTCTTC.

The gene calls are TRBV7-2 and TRBJ1-4; D not certain. The CDR3 totals 14 residues. Trimming took 0 bases from V and 5 from J, leaving 7 bases between them. Germline assignment: CDR1 SGHTA and CDR2 FQGNSA. The DNA for the CDR3 is TGTGCCAGCAGCTTAGCCAGCCAGAATGAAAAACTGTTTTTT. Translated, it gives CASSLASQNEKLFF.

V and J are TRBV28 and TRBJ2-7; TRBD1 agrees at 10 bases. Germline CDR1 and CDR2: MDHEN and SYDVKM. Losses at the gene ends were 4 bases for V and 6 bases for J; bases not matched to a gene: 6. The CDR3 has 14 amino acids. Here the CDR3 reads CASSSTGGASEQYF. Here the CDR3 DNA reads TGTGCCAGCAGTTCGACAGGGGGCGCGTCCGAGCAGTACTTC.

The chain has TRBV30 and TRBJ2-6, with 7 bases fitting TRBD1. From germline, CDR1 is GTSNPN and CDR2 SVGIG (reference sequence). The CDR3 runs to 16 residues. The V gene end was trimmed by 2 bases and the J gene end by 0 bases; junction bases not matched to a gene: 4. The DNA for the CDR3 is TGTGCCTGGAGTTTGTCAGGGGGCTCTGGGGCCAACGTCCTGACTTTC. Translated, it gives CAWSLSGGSGANVLTF. Based on the CDR3 plus reference TRBV30 and TRBJ2-6, the full variable domain is SQTIHQWPATLVQPVGSPLSLECTVEGTSNPNLYWYRQAAGRGLQLLFYSVGIGQISSEVPQNLSASRPQDRQFILSSKKLLLSDSGFYLCAWSLSGGSGANVLTFGAGSRLTVL.

This chain links TRBV6-5 with TRBJ2-3; D gene unclear. Trimming took off 0 bases at V and 0 bases at J, with 7 bases between the two ends. The germline V gene encodes CDR1 MNHEY and CDR2 SVGAGI. The CDR3 extends over 15 amino acids. The CDR3 DNA follows: TGTGCCAGCAGTTACTCGCTACCTAGCACAGATACGCAGTATTTT. Translation: CASSYSLPSTDTQYF.

The chain links TRBV2 to TRBJ1-5, with TRBD1 as a possible D gene (6 bases). In germline, CDR1 is SNHLY, CDR2 FYNNEI. The V and J ends lost 3 bases and 0 bases respectively, with 12 bases between them. The CDR3 has 16 residues. CDR3 bases: TGTGCCAGCAGTGAGTTAGGGGGGTATAGCAATCAGCCCCAGCATTTT. Translating gives CASSELGGYSNQPQHF.

V gene TRBV2 combines with J gene TRBJ1-2; the D is unclear. Germline values: CDR1 SNHLY, CDR2 FYNNEI. The CDR3 has 15 amino acids. V lost 5 bases and J lost 9, with 22 bases in between. CDR3 nucleotide sequence: TGTGCCAGCAGTTCTCCGGGGAGACACGTTGAGAGCTACACCTTC. Translation gives CASSSPGRHVESYTF.